Presented here are 3 T cell receptor beta chains from one specimen sequenced in a study of T-cell reconstitution after alpha-beta-depleted transplantation in children. Unique molecular identifiers were built into the TCRbeta library. Each CDR3 protein is one row after TCRdb ran MiXCR on the PCR reads. This table holds about 340,000 distinct CDR3 sequences, about 9.3% found once. This material consisted of PBMCs from the stem cell graft donor, taken from the stem cell graft. These receptors were taken from a human donor who donated a stem cell graft to a child with acute lymphoblastic leukemia.

The chain employs TRBV4-3 and TRBJ2-5; the D is unclear. V shed 0 bases and J shed 10 bases, with 15 bases lying between them. CDR1 and CDR2 from the germline V gene are LGHNA and YSLEER. The CDR3 has 14 amino acids. The CDR3: CASSQDVGDEGQYF. Written as DNA, the CDR3 is TGCGCCAGCAGCCAAGATGTGGGTGACGAAGGCCAGTACTTC.

The CDR3 region is CASSHGGGSSYEQYF. CDR3 nucleotides: TGCGCCAGCAGCCACGGAGGGGGGAGCTCCTACGAGCAGTACTTC. This chain uses TRBV4-1 with TRBJ2-7; either TRBD1 or TRBD2 may supply D (6 bases each). Trimming pared 3 bases from V and 0 bases from J, leaving 12 bases between. Germline CDR1 reads MGHRA; CDR2 reads YSYEKL. The CDR3 length is 15 residues.

This clonotype was detected a few times. The V and J genes are TRBV5-1 and TRBJ1-1; D unresolved. The germline V gene encodes CDR1 SGHRS and CDR2 YFSETQ. Trimming took 0 bases from V and 5 from J, leaving 11 bases between them. The CDR3 sequence is 14 residues long. The CDR3 DNA is TGCGCCAGCAGCTTGGATGGGGTGGTGACTGAAGCTTTCTTT. This translates into CASSLDGVVTEAFF.